This TCR beta chain was identified during a study of PD-1 blockade in classical Hodgkin lymphoma. This clone appeared once. Every one of the patients relapsed after autologous stem cell transplantation (brentuximab vedotin exposure was variable). Sequencing used immunoSEQ multiplex PCR; TCRdb keeps in-frame clones, though not all of them. This sample yields roughly 40,000 clones, of which around 71% are seen a single time; less than 4% belongs to the top ten. The CDR3 totals 18 residues. Trimming cost V 2 bases and J 3 bases; bases outside gene matches: 10. Germline loops: CDR1 SGHTA, CDR2 FQGNSA. This TCR came from a human donor with classical Hodgkin lymphoma. This material consisted of peripheral blood mononuclear cells (PBMCs), taken at baseline. This chain uses TRBV7-2 with TRBJ2-2, with 9 bases that match TRBD2. The DNA of the CDR3 is TGTGCCAGCAGCTTAATCGTCAGGGCGGGAGGGGACACCGGGGAGCTGTTTTTT. Its translation: CASSLIVRAGGDTGELFF.